This TCR beta chain originates from a study of blood T cell repertoires in COVID-19. Turning to the study itself: There were acute and convalescent COVID-19 samples, and they came from the United States, Italy and Spain. The analysed material was cDNA or gDNA that came from T cells, B-cell-depleted T cells, or PBMCs.

The CDR3 sequence is 12 residues long. CDR1 and CDR2 from the germline V gene are MDHEN and SYDVKM. The V gene lost 6 bases and the J gene lost 5 bases, with 9 bases spanning the gap. Authors' data handling: Cell counts per sample came from amplifying reference gene primers. Profiling relied on immunoSEQ multiplex PCR, and the TCRdb table lists in-frame clones only, not all of them. Clone size and V and J calls were adopted from that table, with D and trimming inferred from the DNA. The sample lists 120,000 to 150,000 clones; around nine tenths were seen once. This receptor was obtained from a woman aged 60-75 years with acute or convalescent COVID-19. The J gene is TRBJ2-3, the V gene TRBV28; D possibly corresponds to TRBD2 (5 bases). The sample comprised peripheral blood. The CDR3 loop reads CASSLEVDTQYF. The DNA of the CDR3 is TGTGCCAGCAGCTTGGAGGTAGATACGCAGTATTTT.